These 29 T cell receptor beta chains share one sample of origin, sequenced in a study of T cells in Graves' hyperthyroidism and ophthalmopathy (dated by TCRdb to the late 2010s). Libraries came from multiplex PCR. Instrument used: Illumina HiSeq 2000. Amplification of TCR beta CDR3 regions was carried out from RNA transcripts. The TCR CDR3 was subjected to a first round of RT-PCR using the HTBI primer set and the Qiagen OneStep RT-PCR kit. Starting from the raw public reads, TCRdb applied fastp trimming at Q25, assembled clones with MiXCR and retained in-frame beta chains. Rows with one shared CDR3 protein collapse into an entry with the most common genes and DNA. The sample records about 700,000 distinct CDR3 sequences, about 14% of which are singletons. In total, the top ten clones hold roughly a tenth of the sample. The specimen sequenced was blood. The receptors shown here come from a woman aged 18-30 years with Graves' hyperthyroidism.

The rearrangement joins TRBV24-1 to TRBJ2-1; 10 nucleotides match TRBD1. In germline, CDR1 is KGHDR, CDR2 SFDVKD. The CDR3 loop spans 17 amino acids. The junction had 12 bases not matched to a gene; V was cut back by 5 bases and J by 6 bases. The CDR3 bases are TGTGCCACCAGTGGCAAAATGACAGGGGGCCCTTCCAATGAGCAGTTCTTC. Its translation is CATSGKMTGGPSNEQFF.

The V gene is TRBV13, the J gene TRBJ1-1; D is unresolved. V shed 0 bases and J shed 1 base, with 12 bases lying between them. The germline CDR1 and CDR2 sequences are PRHDT and FYEKMQ (reference sequence). This CDR3 is 16 amino acids long. The CDR3 loop is CASSLGITIQNTEAFF. The CDR3, as DNA: TGTGCCAGCAGCTTAGGCATAACGATACAGAACACTGAAGCTTTCTTT. Variable domain in full (rest from reference TRBV13 and TRBJ1-1): AAGVIQSPRHLIKEKRETATLKCYPIPRHDTVYWYQQGPGQDPQFLISFYEKMQSDKGSIPDRFSAQQFSDYHSELNMSSLELGDSALYFCASSLGITIQNTEAFFGQGTRLTVV.

The chain joins TRBV10-2 to TRBJ2-1, with 8 bases matching TRBD2. This CDR3 region has 15 residues. Germline V gives CDR1 WSHSY, CDR2 SAAADI. Germline trimming cut 2 bases from V and 5 bases from J; bases unmatched to any gene: 5. The chain's CDR3 is CASSEGRGGHNEQFF. The CDR3 coding sequence is TGCGCCAGCAGTGAGGGTCGGGGGGGACACAATGAGCAGTTCTTC.

This clonotype was detected many times. V is TRBV28 and J is TRBJ1-1, with TRBD1 matching over 10 bases. The CDR3 length is 16 residues. From germline, CDR1 is MDHEN and CDR2 SYDVKM. The V gene end was trimmed by 6 bases and the J gene end by 7 bases; junction bases not matched to a gene: 14. CDR3 nucleotides: TGTGCCAGCAGAAAGGACAGGGGGTCTACGAGCCATGAAGCTTTCTTT. It is translated as CASRKDRGSTSHEAFF.

This clonotype was picked up many times. V usage is TRBV6-2 or TRBV6-3 and J usage is TRBJ2-7, with 12 bases fitting TRBD2. This CDR3 contains 18 residues. The V gene's germline CDR1 is MNHEY and CDR2 SVGEGT. Trimming cost V 2 bases and J 6 bases; bases outside gene matches: 14. Written as DNA, the CDR3 is TGTGCCAGCAGTTACCGCCGTCGTTCTCTAGCGGGAGGGATCGAGCAGTACTTC. Amino acid sequence: CASSYRRRSLAGGIEQYF.

This clonotype was counted between two and nine times. The chain links TRBV20-1 to TRBJ2-1; TRBD2 agrees at 13 bases. V shed 5 bases and J 9 bases; nucleotides not matched to a gene: 13. Germline CDR1 is DFQATT and CDR2 is SNEGSKA (reference sequence). The CDR3 totals 16 residues. The chain's CDR3 is CSALRTSGSGLSEQFF. CDR3 bases: TGCAGTGCTTTACGGACTAGCGGGAGTGGGTTGAGTGAGCAGTTCTTC.

V usage is TRBV27 and J usage is TRBJ2-7; D might be TRBD1 (6 bases). With 1 base removed from V and 3 bases from J, the gap between germline ends came to 16 bases. The CDR3 extends over 16 amino acids. From germline, CDR1 is MNHEY and CDR2 SMNVEV (reference sequence). The DNA for the CDR3 is TGTGCCAGCAGTTTATTCGCAGGGGCCCCTGACTACGAGCAGTACTTC. Its protein product is CASSLFAGAPDYEQYF.

The rearrangement joins TRBV4-2 to TRBJ2-3; 7 bases match TRBD2. This CDR3 is 17 amino acids long. V lost 4 bases, J lost 0 bases, and 10 bases stayed unmatched. Germline CDR1 is LGHNA and CDR2 is YNFKEQ. The CDR3 loop is CASSPTSRHTSTDTQYF. CDR3 bases: TGTGCCAGCAGCCCGACTAGCAGACACACTAGCACAGATACGCAGTATTTT.

This clonotype was found many times. The chain couples TRBV2 to TRBJ2-7; D is unclear. The CDR3 consists of 16 residues. Per germline, CDR1 SNHLY and CDR2 FYNNEI. Trimming took 5 bases from V and 0 from J, leaving 17 bases between them. CDR3 protein: CASSLLSQSSSYEQYF. The DNA of the CDR3 is TGTGCCAGCAGTCTACTCTCTCAGTCAAGCTCCTACGAGCAGTACTTC.

In its sample, this clonotype was seen many times. This sequence joins TRBV6-1 and TRBJ2-3; D not certain. This CDR3 has 14 residues. Trimming stripped 5 bases from V and 1 base from J, with 10 bases between. CDR1 and CDR2 from the germline V gene are MNHNS and SASEGT. Here the CDR3 DNA reads TGTGCCAGCAGTTATCGATCTGGCACAGATACGCAGTATTTT. Its translation: CASSYRSGTDTQYF.

This clonotype turned up a few times. The V and J genes are TRBV6-1 and TRBJ2-2, with D tentatively TRBD2 (5 bases). Germline CDR1 reads MNHNS; CDR2 reads SASEGT. The CDR3 sequence is 14 residues long. V was clipped by 7 bases and J by 5 bases, with 14 bases between them. The CDR3 protein is CASIRGTRTGELFF. CDR3 in DNA: TGTGCCAGCATCCGGGGTACAAGGACCGGGGAGCTGTTTTTT.

In its sample, this clonotype was seen many times. This chain links TRBV28 with TRBJ2-2; 8 bases agree with TRBD2. Germline V gives CDR1 MDHEN, CDR2 SYDVKM. The CDR3 totals 14 residues. Trimming took 6 bases from V and 5 from J; bases not matched to a gene: 5. CDR3 DNA sequence: TGTGCCAGCAGAACCGGGACTAGTACCGGGGAGCTGTTTTTT. Amino acids: CASRTGTSTGELFF.

This clonotype has more than one count but fewer than ten. The V and J genes are TRBV7-9 and TRBJ2-7, with D perhaps TRBD1 or TRBD2 (5 bases each). In germline, CDR1 is SEHNR, CDR2 FQNEAQ (reference sequence). CDR3 length: 16 amino acids. The V end lost 3 bases, the J end lost 0 bases, and 15 bases lay between the germline ends. The CDR3 protein is CASSFTRGPSSYEQYF. The CDR3 nucleotides are TGTGCCAGCAGCTTTACACGGGGCCCTAGCTCCTACGAGCAGTACTTC.

This clonotype was counted a few times. The chain carries TRBV6-1 and TRBJ2-1, with 7 bases aligning to TRBD2. The germline gives CDR1 MNHNS, CDR2 SASEGT. With V trimmed by 5 bases and J by 0 bases, 4 bases remained unmatched. CDR3 length equals 15 residues. The CDR3 protein is CASSLAGYSYNEQFF. The DNA for the CDR3 is TGTGCCAGCAGTTTAGCGGGCTACTCCTACAATGAGCAGTTCTTC.

The rearrangement links TRBV14 to TRBJ2-7, with 9 nucleotides matching TRBD1. The CDR3 spans 16 residues. Germline CDR1 SGHDN, CDR2 FVKESK. The V segment lost 4 bases and the J segment 4 bases; nucleotides outside the gene matches: 11. Written as DNA, the CDR3 is TGTGCCAGCAGCCTCAAGAGTACAGGGGGCGGGTACGAGCAGTACTTC. Translated: CASSLKSTGGGYEQYF.

This clonotype appeared many times. This rearrangement joins TRBV10-1 to TRBJ2-2, with 13 bases identical to TRBD2. V lost 6 bases and J lost 7; bases outside the gene matches: 5. CDR3 length equals 15 residues. Germline V lookup: CDR1 WNHNN, CDR2 SYGVQD (reference sequence). The CDR3 sequence: CASSRLAGGFGELFF. The CDR3 region has the DNA TGCGCCAGCAGCCGACTAGCGGGAGGATTCGGGGAGCTGTTTTTT.

The chain uses TRBV7-9 and TRBJ2-7, with D perhaps matching TRBD1 or TRBD2 (5 bases each). CDR1 and CDR2 from the germline V gene are SEHNR and FQNEAQ (reference sequence). V was shortened by 3 bases and J by 5 bases, with 17 bases between the two germline ends. This CDR3 contains 15 residues. CDR3 region: CASSFGDLFAHEQYF. As DNA, the CDR3 is TGTGCCAGCAGCTTTGGGGACCTATTCGCTCACGAGCAGTACTTC.

This clonotype was found many times. V gene TRBV2 combines with J gene TRBJ2-1; D possibly corresponds to TRBD2 (6 bases). In germline, CDR1 is SNHLY, CDR2 FYNNEI. This CDR3 is 12 amino acids long. V dropped 6 bases and J dropped 10 bases, with 13 bases sitting between them. Here the CDR3 reads CASREGLKEQFF. Written as DNA, the CDR3 is TGTGCCAGCAGGGAGGGACTGAAAGAGCAGTTCTTC.

As regards this clonotype: Just one base apart from a much larger clone, this may be a read error. The V and J genes are TRBV7-9 and TRBJ2-1; no clear D. In germline, CDR1 is SEHNR, CDR2 FQNEAQ (reference sequence). V gave up 4 bases and J gave up 8 bases, with 6 bases separating them. The CDR3 runs to 11 residues. The CDR3 is CASSSLYEQFF. The DNA for the CDR3 is TGTGCCAGCAGCTCCCTCTATGAGCAGTTCTTC.

This clonotype has just a few counts. The gene calls are TRBV12-3 or TRBV12-4 and TRBJ1-2; TRBD1 matches at 11 bases. The CDR3 is 16 residues long. With 7 bases clipped from V and 4 bases from J, the junction kept 11 bases outside the gene matches. This CDR3 reads CASTYPGTGGSYGYTF. Here the CDR3 DNA reads TGTGCCAGCACTTACCCCGGGACAGGGGGAAGCTATGGCTACACCTTC.

As concerns this clonotype: It may be a read error: a sequence one base away is much more abundant. CDR3 protein: CASSFGGLAGNNYEQFF. The CDR3 DNA sequence: TGTGCCAGCAGTTTTGGGGGACTAGCGGGAAATAATTACGAGCAGTTCTTC. The rearrangement uses TRBV28 and TRBJ2-7, with 13 bases aligning to TRBD2. The J call may be faulty, since TRBJ2-1 better matches the DNA end. Per the germline V gene, CDR1 is MDHEN and CDR2 is SYDVKM. The CDR3 loop spans 17 amino acids.

The chain combines TRBV2 with TRBJ2-1; 7 bases align to TRBD2. The V segment lost 7 bases and the J segment 1 base; nucleotides outside the gene matches: 7. Germline-derived CDR1 and CDR2 are SNHLY and FYNNEI. This CDR3 is 15 amino acids long. Here the CDR3 reads CASTPGSGSYNEQFF. DNA of the CDR3: TGTGCCAGCACCCCAGGTAGCGGGTCCTACAATGAGCAGTTCTTC.

The table lists this clonotype with a count of one. The chain links TRBV9 to TRBJ1-6, with no clear D. CDR1 is SGDLS, CDR2 YYNGEE, per germline. The CDR3 totals 13 residues. Trimming took off 0 bases at V and 10 bases at J, with 8 bases between the two ends. CDR3 amino acids: CASSVEWRSPLHF. DNA for the CDR3: TGTGCCAGCAGCGTAGAGTGGAGGTCACCCCTCCACTTT.

The V and J genes are TRBV29-1 and TRBJ2-1, with D possibly being TRBD2 (6 bases). There are 15 residues in the CDR3. Trimming cost V 7 bases and J 8 bases, with 24 bases left between them. Germline V gene data show CDR1 as SQVTM and CDR2 as ANQGSEA. CDR3 nucleotides: TGCAGCGCTACCCCGATGGAGGGGTGGGTTGATGAGCAGTTCTTC. It translates to CSATPMEGWVDEQFF.

The genes are TRBV4-1 and TRBJ2-3; D not certain. V lost 0 bases to trimming and J lost 0 bases, with 7 bases between them. This CDR3 region has 15 residues. The V gene's germline CDR1 is MGHRA and CDR2 YSYEKL. CDR3: CASSQDSVSTDTQYF. CDR3 nucleotides: TGCGCCAGCAGCCAAGATTCTGTCAGCACAGATACGCAGTATTTT.

The J gene is TRBJ1-5, the V gene TRBV19; D might be TRBD1 (6 bases). Trimming removed 5 bases from V and 5 bases from J, with 16 bases in between. The CDR3 spans 15 residues. Per the germline V gene, CDR1 is LNHDA and CDR2 is SQIVND (reference sequence). The CDR3 spells CASSPKGGRYQPQHF. The CDR3 coding sequence is TGTGCCAGTAGTCCGAAGGGGGGCAGATATCAGCCCCAGCATTTT.

The rearrangement uses TRBV27 and TRBJ1-1, with D possibly TRBD1 on 6 matching bases. The V gene's germline CDR1 is MNHEY and CDR2 SMNVEV (reference sequence). Trimming removed 7 bases at V and 6 bases at J, with 18 bases between. The CDR3 covers 14 residues. The CDR3 is CASNTGGAGAEAFF. The CDR3 region has the DNA TGTGCCAGCAACACGGGGGGGGCGGGGGCTGAAGCTTTCTTT.

This rearrangement joins TRBV20-1 to TRBJ1-2; 7 bases are a match to TRBD1. Losses at the gene ends were 3 bases for V and 4 bases for J; bases not matched to a gene: 2. Germline assignment: CDR1 DFQATT and CDR2 SNEGSKA (reference sequence). The CDR3 runs 12 residues. The CDR3 sequence: CSASDRAYGYTF. The CDR3 nucleotides read TGCAGTGCTAGCGACAGGGCCTATGGCTACACCTTC.

Many counts were recorded for this clonotype. V usage is TRBV27 and J usage is TRBJ1-5; a possible D gene is TRBD1 (6 bases). Per germline, CDR1 MNHEY and CDR2 SMNVEV (reference sequence). The CDR3 runs 15 residues. The V and J ends lost 3 bases and 4 bases respectively, with 13 bases between them. The CDR3: CASSFAGARNQPQHF. The CDR3 coding sequence is TGTGCCAGCAGTTTCGCAGGGGCGCGTAATCAGCCCCAGCATTTT.